The 23 T cell receptor beta chains below were found in one sample sequenced in a study of T cells in women clearing cervical HPV infection. Generated by immunoSEQ multiplex PCR, the TCRdb table keeps only in-frame clones and is missing some. The sample table includes 30,000 or so clones. The sequenced sample was blood buffy coat. The receptors derive from a woman between 18 and 75 years old with a cervical HPV16 infection that either progressed to CIN3+ or cleared (not recorded which).

In regard to this clone: Sequencing ends 3 residues short of the CDR3 end; the germline J gene provides the rest. The chain is built from TRBV6-9 and TRBJ1-2, with TRBD1 matching over 10 bases. The germline CDR1 and CDR2 sequences are MNHGY and SVAAGI. J gave up 2 bases and V 6 bases, and 9 bases lay outside the gene matches. This CDR3 is 16 amino acids long. CDR3: CASRPGQGEANYGYTF. CDR3 DNA (partial): TGTGCCAGCAGACCCGGACAGGGGGAGGCGAACTATGGC.

Remarks on this clone: The CDR3 is cut off 3 residues early in the read; its end comes from the germline J gene. The chain combines TRBV30 with TRBJ2-7; 8 nucleotides agree with TRBD1. The CDR3 sequence is 15 residues long. V gave up 2 bases and J gave up 4 bases; unmatched junction bases: 10. Germline V gene lookup returns CDR1 GTSNPN and CDR2 SVGIG (reference sequence). The CDR3 bases that were read are TGTGCCTGGAGTTCTAGGGCAGGGGGCGCGTACGAG. Amino acid sequence: CAWSSRAGGAYE. The full CDR3 protein is CAWSSRAGGAYEQYF.

As concerns this clone: The read is 3 residues too short to cover the CDR3 end, so that end is filled in from the germline J gene. The V gene is TRBV15, the J gene TRBJ2-5; 8 bases agree with TRBD2. Germline V CDR1 and CDR2: LNHNV, YYDKDF (reference sequence). CDR3 length: 18 amino acids. The V segment lost 3 bases and the J segment 0 bases; nucleotides outside the gene matches: 12. The CDR3 DNA, read in part, is TGTGCCACCAGCAGGGATTTAATAGCGGGACAAAACCAAGAGACC. Translation: CATSRDLIAGQNQET. The whole CDR3 region reads CATSRDLIAGQNQETQYF.

Details on this clone: The read comes to an end 3 residues before the CDR3 does, leaving the germline J gene to fill in the end. The chain combines TRBV18 with TRBJ1-2; no clear D gene. CDR1 is KGHSH, CDR2 LQKENI, per germline. This CDR3 contains 20 residues. The CDR3 DNA, read in part, is TGTGCCAGCTCACCACCTTTGCTAGCGGAACCCCTCGGGTCCTACAATGAC. Its translation is CASSPPLLAEPLGSYND. From start to end, the CDR3 is CASSPPLLAEPLGSYNDYTF.

CDR3 in amino acids: CASSPHRATNEKLFF. CDR3 DNA, as far as it was read: TGTGCCAGTAGTCCACACAGGGCAACTAATGAAAAA. V is TRBV19 and J is TRBJ1-4; the D gene is possibly TRBD1 (6 bases). The CDR3 extends 3 residues past the end of the read, so its final part is completed from the germline J gene. V was trimmed by 5 bases and J by 0 bases, leaving 10 bases between them. The V gene's germline CDR1 is LNHDA and CDR2 SQIVND (reference sequence). This CDR3 is 15 amino acids long.

Comments on this clone: The read ends 3 residues shy of where the CDR3 ends; the end is completed using the germline J gene. The chain couples TRBV4-2 to TRBJ2-5, with D perhaps TRBD2 (6 bases). In germline, CDR1 is LGHNA, CDR2 YNFKEQ. Trimming pared 0 bases from V and 1 base from J, leaving 9 bases between. The CDR3 loop spans 15 amino acids. Incomplete CDR3 DNA: TGTGCCAGCAGCCAAGAGATGGGACTCCAAGAGACC. Protein: CASSQEMGLQET. The entire CDR3 protein reads CASSQEMGLQETQYF.

Turning to this clone: The CDR3 goes on 3 residues after the read ends, and that part is filled in from the germline J gene. The rearrangement links TRBV29-1 to TRBJ2-1; no reliable D call. Germline CDR1 is SQVTM and CDR2 is ANQGSEA. Deletions cut 0 bases from V and 4 bases from J, with 13 bases between. CDR3 length: 15 amino acids. The CDR3 is CSVEEVRPAYNEQFF. CDR3 DNA, as far as it was read: TGCAGCGTTGAAGAGGTGCGACCAGCGTACAATGAG.

As concerns this clone: The missing CDR3 end, 3 residues past where the read stops, is filled in from the germline J gene. The V call is TRBV20-1, the J call TRBJ2-2; 7 positions match TRBD2. The CDR3 totals 15 residues. Trimming removed 7 bases from V and 10 bases from J; junction bases left unmatched: 18. CDR1 DFQATT and CDR2 SNEGSKA come from the germline V gene (reference sequence). Partial CDR3 DNA: TGCAGTGGTGGCCGAGCGGGGATGGGTGGAGAGGAG. Amino acid sequence: CSGGRAGMGGEE. The full CDR3 reads CSGGRAGMGGEELFF.

About this clone itself: Coverage ceases 3 residues before the CDR3 finishes, and the germline J gene fills in the end. The rearrangement joins TRBV2 to TRBJ2-5; 8 bases map to TRBD1. The CDR3 is 16 residues long. Germline assignment: CDR1 SNHLY and CDR2 FYNNEI. V shed 1 base and J 5 bases; nucleotides not matched to a gene: 9. This chain's CDR3 is CASSEVGQGRRETQYF. The DNA read from the CDR3 is TGTGCCAGCAGTGAAGTTGGACAGGGCCGGAGGGAGACC.

A note on this clone: The read halts 3 residues ahead of the CDR3 end, with the missing end drawn from the germline J gene. This chain joins TRBV5-1 and TRBJ2-7; TRBD2 is a possible D gene (5 bases). This CDR3 is 15 amino acids long. CDR1 and CDR2 (germline): SGHRS, YFSETQ. Between the trimmed V and J ends, which lost 1 base and 3 bases, there was a span of 14 bases. The CDR3 bases that were read are TGCGCCAGCAGCTTGATGGCCCCCGGGGTCTACGAG. Translated: CASSLMAPGVYE. The entire CDR3 sequence reads CASSLMAPGVYEQYF.

CDR3 loop: CSAYSGRGTTDTQYF. The covered CDR3 bases are TGCAGTGCTTATTCGGGCAGGGGAACTACAGATACG. V gene TRBV20-1 combines with J gene TRBJ2-3, with D possibly TRBD1 on 6 matching bases. The CDR3 goes on 3 residues after the read ends, and that part is filled in from the germline J gene. CDR1 is DFQATT and CDR2 is SNEGSKA in the germline V gene (reference sequence). Trimming shortened V by 5 bases and J by 3 bases, and 18 bases separated the two germline ends. This CDR3 has 15 residues.

Of note for this clone: With the read ending 3 residues before the CDR3 end, the germline J gene is used to fill in that end. Other DNA sequences within the sample encode an identical CDR3. The genes are TRBV7-8 and TRBJ1-3; D is perhaps TRBD1 (5 bases). The CDR3 covers 16 residues. The V end lost 5 bases, the J end lost 2 bases, and 16 bases lay between the germline ends. Germline CDR1 and CDR2: SGHVS and FQNEAQ. Incomplete CDR3 DNA: TGTGCCAGCAGCCTAGGTCCCAGGGCTACTGGAAACACC. It codes for CASSLGPRATGNT. The CDR3 as a whole reads CASSLGPRATGNTIYF.

A word on this clone: At one end the junction does not follow the germline gene, possibly because of a read error. The DNA ends 3 residues before the CDR3 does, and the rest of the CDR3 is filled in from the germline J gene. The chain has TRBV4-2 and TRBJ2-3; D is ambiguous. This CDR3 comprises 15 residues. The V gene's germline CDR1 is LGHNA and CDR2 YNFKEQ. CDR3: CASSQVVGRTDTQYF. CDR3 DNA, as far as it was read: TGCGCCAGCAGCCAAGTCGTGGGCCGCACAGATACG.

A note on this clone: The read terminates 3 residues before the CDR3 end, so the remaining end is supplied by the germline J gene. This chain uses TRBV6-2 or TRBV6-3 with TRBJ1-1, with TRBD1 matching 7 bases. Germline V gene lookup returns CDR1 MNHEY and CDR2 SVGEGT. Unmatched junction bases numbered 10, after V lost 4 bases and J lost 5 bases. The length of the CDR3 is 15 residues. The CDR3 DNA, read in part, is TGTGCCAGCAGTTCTGGGGGAGGGGGCGAGACTGAA. It specifies CASSSGGGGETE. The complete CDR3 sequence is CASSSGGGGETEAFF.

About this clone: The read halts 3 residues ahead of the CDR3 end, with the missing end drawn from the germline J gene. V usage is TRBV6-2 or TRBV6-3 and J usage is TRBJ2-1; tentatively, D is TRBD2 (5 bases). The germline gives CDR1 MNHEY, CDR2 SVGEGT. The CDR3 has 11 residues. Trimming left V 8 bases short and J 6 bases short, with 8 bases between. CDR3 sequence: CASLAGNEQFF. CDR3 DNA (partial): TGTGCCAGCCTCGCGGGCAATGAG.

A note on this clone: The CDR3 goes on 3 residues after the read ends, and that part is filled in from the germline J gene. V and J are TRBV5-5 and TRBJ2-7; tentatively, D is TRBD1 (5 bases). CDR1 and CDR2 from the germline V gene are SGHKS and YYEKEE (reference sequence). Trimming cost V 2 bases and J 6 bases, with 9 bases left between them. The CDR3 covers 12 residues. Partial CDR3 DNA: TGTGCCAGCAGCTTCCAGGGATCCGAG. This encodes CASSFQGSE. The entire CDR3 is CASSFQGSEQYF.

Points on this clone: The read terminates 3 residues ahead of where the CDR3 ends, so the germline J gene completes it. The chain carries TRBV2 and TRBJ2-7, with D maybe TRBD2 (6 bases). This CDR3 spans 13 amino acids. Germline lookup yields CDR1 SNHLY and CDR2 FYNNEI. With 7 bases removed from V and 2 bases from J, the gap between germline ends came to 12 bases. The CDR3 here is CASNRDFTYEQYF. The sequenced part of the CDR3 DNA is TGTGCCAGCAACCGGGACTTCACCTACGAG.

A remark on this clone: The CDR3 end is not reached by the read, which stops 3 residues before it; the germline J gene fills it in. This chain uses TRBV19 with TRBJ2-2, with 7 bases matching TRBD1. The CDR3 loop spans 15 amino acids. Germline V CDR1 and CDR2: LNHDA, SQIVND (reference sequence). This chain's CDR3 is CASRSYRGDNSPLFF. CDR3 DNA, as far as it was read: TGTGCCAGTAGGTCGTACAGGGGTGATAATTCACCG.

Concerning this clone: The read gets to within 3 residues of the CDR3 end, and the germline J gene fills in the rest. The chain recombines TRBV4-1 with TRBJ2-7; 7 nucleotides agree with TRBD2. Looked up from germline, CDR1 is MGHRA and CDR2 is YSYEKL. The CDR3 has 15 amino acids. J gave up 1 base and V 1 base, and 4 bases lay outside the gene matches. The CDR3 sequence: CASSQGLGGSYEQYF. The DNA read from the CDR3 is TGCGCCAGCAGCCAAGGTCTCGGGGGGTCCTACGAG.

Details on this clone: The read stops 3 residues short of the end of the CDR3; the missing end is completed from the germline J gene. The rearrangement uses TRBV13 and TRBJ2-7, with D possibly TRBD2 on 7 matching bases. There are 15 residues in the CDR3. Trimming left V 4 bases short and J 5 bases short, with 18 bases between. Germline values: CDR1 PRHDT, CDR2 FYEKMQ (reference sequence). CDR3: CASSSRQGGVNEQYF. Incomplete CDR3 DNA: TGTGCCAGCAGCTCCAGGCAAGGGGGGGTCAACGAG. The variable domain in full, with the rest retrieved from reference TRBV13 and TRBJ2-7, is AAGVIQSPRHLIKEKRETATLKCYPIPRHDTVYWYQQGPGQDPQFLISFYEKMQSDKGSIPDRFSAQQFSDYHSELNMSSLELGDSALYFCASSSRQGGVNEQYFGPGTRLTVT.

Comments on this clone: The read ends 3 residues shy of where the CDR3 ends; the end is completed using the germline J gene. The chain couples TRBV29-1 to TRBJ2-3, with 10 bases lining up with TRBD2. This CDR3 region has 14 residues. Germline lookup yields CDR1 SQVTM and CDR2 ANQGSEA. The trim removed 6 bases at V and 5 bases at J, leaving 8 bases unmatched. The CDR3 reads CSVGGSGRIDTQYF. CDR3 DNA (partial): TGCAGCGTCGGAGGTAGCGGGAGGATAGATACG.

Concerning this clone itself: A junction boundary mismatches the germline segment, possibly from a read error. Read coverage stops 3 residues before the CDR3 terminus; the germline J gene supplies the remainder. This sequence joins TRBV7-7 and TRBJ1-2; D perhaps matches TRBD1 (6 bases). This CDR3 region has 15 residues. CDR1 is SSHAT and CDR2 is FNYEAQ in the germline V gene (reference sequence). The part of the CDR3 DNA that was read is TGTGCTAGCAGCTTAGCGAGGGGGACCACCTACGAC. Protein: CASSLARGTTYD. The CDR3 in its entirety is CASSLARGTTYDYTF.

This chain's CDR3 is CASSWTSGGRQETQYF. CDR3 DNA (partial): TGTGCCTCCTCGTGGACTAGCGGAGGTAGACAAGAGACC. The chain has TRBV7-6 and TRBJ2-5, with 10 bases that match TRBD2. The missing CDR3 end, 3 residues past where the read stops, is filled in from the germline J gene. Germline-derived CDR1 and CDR2 are SGHVS and FNYEAQ. The CDR3 loop spans 16 amino acids. Trimming took 11 bases from V and 2 from J; bases not matched to a gene: 14.